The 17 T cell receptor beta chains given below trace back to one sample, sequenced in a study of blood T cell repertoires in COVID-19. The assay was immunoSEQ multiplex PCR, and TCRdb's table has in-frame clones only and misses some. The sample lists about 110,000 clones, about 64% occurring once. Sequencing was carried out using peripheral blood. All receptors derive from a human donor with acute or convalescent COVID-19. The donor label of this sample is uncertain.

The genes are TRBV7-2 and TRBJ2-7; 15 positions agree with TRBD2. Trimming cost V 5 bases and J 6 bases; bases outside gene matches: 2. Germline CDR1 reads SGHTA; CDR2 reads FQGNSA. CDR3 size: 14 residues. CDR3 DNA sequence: TGTGCCAGCAGCCGGGGACTAGCGGGGGGCGAGCAGTACTTC. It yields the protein CASSRGLAGGEQYF.

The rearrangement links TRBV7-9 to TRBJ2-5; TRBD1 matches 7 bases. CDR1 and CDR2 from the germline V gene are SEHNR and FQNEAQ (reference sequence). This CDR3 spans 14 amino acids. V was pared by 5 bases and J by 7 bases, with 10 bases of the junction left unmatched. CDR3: CASSADRLWVTQYF. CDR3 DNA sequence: TGTGCCAGCAGCGCGGACAGGTTATGGGTGACCCAGTACTTC.

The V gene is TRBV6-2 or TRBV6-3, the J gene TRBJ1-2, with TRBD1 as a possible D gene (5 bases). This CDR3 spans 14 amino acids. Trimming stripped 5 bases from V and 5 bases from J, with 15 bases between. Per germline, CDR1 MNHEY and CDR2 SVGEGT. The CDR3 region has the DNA TGTGCCAGCAGTCGCGCGGGACGTAATTATGGCTACACCTTC. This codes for CASSRAGRNYGYTF.

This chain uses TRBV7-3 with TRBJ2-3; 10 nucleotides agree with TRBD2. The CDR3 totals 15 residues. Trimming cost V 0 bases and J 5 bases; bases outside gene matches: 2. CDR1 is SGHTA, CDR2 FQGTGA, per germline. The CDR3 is CASSLTAGGQDTQYF. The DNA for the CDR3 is TGTGCCAGCAGCTTAACAGCGGGGGGGCAAGATACGCAGTATTTT.

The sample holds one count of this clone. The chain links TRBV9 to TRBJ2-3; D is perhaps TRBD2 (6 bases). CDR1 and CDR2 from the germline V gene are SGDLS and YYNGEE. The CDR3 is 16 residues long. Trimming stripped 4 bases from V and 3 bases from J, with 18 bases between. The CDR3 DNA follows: TGTGCCAGCAGCAAGGAGGGGCTCGGTACGACAGATACGCAGTATTTT. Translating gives CASSKEGLGTTDTQYF.

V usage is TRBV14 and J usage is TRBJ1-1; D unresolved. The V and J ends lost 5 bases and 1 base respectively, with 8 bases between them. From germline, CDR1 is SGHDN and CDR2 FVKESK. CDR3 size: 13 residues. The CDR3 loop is CASSFGRNTEAFF. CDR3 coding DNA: TGTGCCAGCAGCTTTGGGAGGAACACTGAAGCTTTCTTT.

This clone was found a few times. The CDR3 sequence: CASSLGKGGEETQYF. In DNA form, the CDR3 reads TGCGCCAGCAGCTTGGGAAAAGGGGGCGAGGAGACCCAGTACTTC. This chain connects TRBV5-1 to TRBJ2-5; TRBD1 agrees at 7 bases. Germline loops: CDR1 SGHRS, CDR2 YFSETQ. The junction had 7 bases not matched to a gene; V was cut back by 0 bases and J by 5 bases. The CDR3 consists of 15 residues.

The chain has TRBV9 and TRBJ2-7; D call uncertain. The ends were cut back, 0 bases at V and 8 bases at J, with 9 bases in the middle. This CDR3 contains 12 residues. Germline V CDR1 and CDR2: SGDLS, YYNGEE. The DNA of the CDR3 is TGTGCCAGCAGCGTAGACCTTACAAAGCAGTACGTC. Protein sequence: CASSVDLTKQYV.

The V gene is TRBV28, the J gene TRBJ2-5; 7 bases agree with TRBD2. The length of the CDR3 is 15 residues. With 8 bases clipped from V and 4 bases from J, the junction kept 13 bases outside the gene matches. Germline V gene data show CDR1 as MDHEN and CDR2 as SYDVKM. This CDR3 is CASLTGGGFGETQYF. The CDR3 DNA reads TGTGCCAGCCTTACTGGCGGGGGTTTCGGAGAGACCCAGTACTTC.

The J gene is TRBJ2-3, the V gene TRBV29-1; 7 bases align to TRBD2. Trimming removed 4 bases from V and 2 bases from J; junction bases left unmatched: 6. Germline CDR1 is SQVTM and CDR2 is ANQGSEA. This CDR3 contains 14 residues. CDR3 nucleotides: TGCAGCGTTGGGGGGGGACTACCCACAGATACGCAGTATTTT. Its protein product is CSVGGGLPTDTQYF.

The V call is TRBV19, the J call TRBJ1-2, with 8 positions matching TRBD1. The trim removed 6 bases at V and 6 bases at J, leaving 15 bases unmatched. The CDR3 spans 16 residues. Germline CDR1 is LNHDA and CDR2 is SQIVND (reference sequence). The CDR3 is CASSRAGSGQDDGYTF. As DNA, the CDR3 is TGTGCCAGTAGCCGAGCCGGATCGGGACAGGATGATGGCTACACCTTC.

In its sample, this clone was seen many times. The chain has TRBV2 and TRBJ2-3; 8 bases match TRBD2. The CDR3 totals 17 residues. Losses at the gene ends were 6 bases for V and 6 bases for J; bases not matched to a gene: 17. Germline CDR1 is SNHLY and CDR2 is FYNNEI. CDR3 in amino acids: CASSVDQPSGPRDTQYF. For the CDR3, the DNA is TGTGCCAGCAGCGTCGACCAGCCTAGCGGGCCTCGGGATACGCAGTATTTT.

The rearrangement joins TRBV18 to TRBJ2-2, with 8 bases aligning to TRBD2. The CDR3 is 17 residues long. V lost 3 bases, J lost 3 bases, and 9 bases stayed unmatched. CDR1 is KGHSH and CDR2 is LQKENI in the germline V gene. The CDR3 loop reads CASSPRSGLGDTGELFF. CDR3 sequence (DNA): TGTGCCAGCTCACCCCGCTCGGGACTAGGGGACACCGGGGAGCTGTTTTTT.

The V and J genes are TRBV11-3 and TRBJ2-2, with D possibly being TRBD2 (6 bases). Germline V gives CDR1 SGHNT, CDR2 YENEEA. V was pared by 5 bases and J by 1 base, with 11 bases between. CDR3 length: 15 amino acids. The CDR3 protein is CASSPGLWNTGELFF. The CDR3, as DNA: TGTGCCAGCAGCCCGGGACTCTGGAACACCGGGGAGCTGTTTTTT.

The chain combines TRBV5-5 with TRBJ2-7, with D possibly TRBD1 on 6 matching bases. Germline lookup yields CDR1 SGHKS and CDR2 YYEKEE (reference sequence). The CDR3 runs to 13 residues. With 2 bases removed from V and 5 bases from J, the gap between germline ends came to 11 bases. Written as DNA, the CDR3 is TGTGCCAGCAGCTTATACTCAGGGGACGAGCAGTACGTC. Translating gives CASSLYSGDEQYV.

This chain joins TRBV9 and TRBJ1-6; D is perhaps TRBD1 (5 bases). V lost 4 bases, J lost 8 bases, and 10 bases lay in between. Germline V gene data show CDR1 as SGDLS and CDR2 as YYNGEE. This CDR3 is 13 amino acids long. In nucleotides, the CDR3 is TGTGCCAGCAGCCCGTCGGGGGATTCACCCCTCCACTTT. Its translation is CASSPSGDSPLHF.

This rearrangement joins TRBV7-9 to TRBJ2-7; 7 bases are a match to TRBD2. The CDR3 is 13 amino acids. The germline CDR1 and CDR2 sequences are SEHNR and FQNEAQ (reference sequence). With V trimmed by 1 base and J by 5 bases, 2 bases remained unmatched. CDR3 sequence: CASSLVGGNEQYV. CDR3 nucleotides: TGTGCCAGCAGCTTAGTGGGAGGGAACGAGCAGTACGTC.